The sequence of this TCR beta chain was determined in a study of early T cells in non-severe SARS-CoV-2 infection. Study context: Bulk RNA taken from unsorted whole blood was sequenced, leaving chains unpaired. Study-wide results and limits: A preference for anti-spike CD8 responses marked VDJdb matching, which missed private and CD4 specificities.

Germline CDR1 reads DFQATT; CDR2 reads SNEGSKA (reference sequence). With V trimmed by 0 bases and J by 3 bases, 7 bases remained unmatched. CDR3 size: 16 residues. In its sample, this clonotype was seen a few times. Its antigen is still unknown. The library protocol tagged individual cDNA molecules with unique molecular identifiers. TCRdb recomputed calls from the 5' RACE reads with MiXCR, one row per CDR3 protein. The repertoire holds tens of thousands of distinct CDR3 sequences, with 9.5% to 15% as singletons. The receptor comes from an adult who was a healthcare worker with PCR-confirmed SARS-CoV-2 infection or an uninfected control (not recorded which). This chain uses TRBV20-1 with TRBJ2-3, with 9 bases aligning to TRBD2. Specimen: whole blood. This chain's CDR3 is CSARDHWRGGTDTQYF. The CDR3 DNA is TGCAGTGCTAGAGATCACTGGCGGGGGGGTACAGATACGCAGTATTTT.